Below, 25 T cell receptor beta chains from the same sample are listed, as sequenced in a study of blood T cells in healthy people across ages. The authors ran a second PCR of 7 to 11 cycles using a sample-barcoded 5' primer and a J-beta primer mix. TCRdb ran MiXCR on the 5' RACE reads and lists one entry per CDR3 protein. The table lists approximately 1.5 million distinct CDR3 sequences, about 31% of them singletons. The specimen was blood. The receptor set was obtained from a woman in her thirties in good health.

The J gene is TRBJ2-7, the V gene TRBV4-1; TRBD2 agrees at 8 bases. Germline V lookup: CDR1 MGHRA, CDR2 YSYEKL. Unmatched junction bases numbered 10, after V lost 6 bases and J lost 3 bases. This CDR3 is built from 15 residues. The CDR3 bases are TGCGCCAGCAGTACGGAGGCTAGCGGGTTCTACGAGCAGTACTTC. Translating gives CASSTEASGFYEQYF.

This rearrangement joins TRBV3-1 to TRBJ1-5, with TRBD1 matching 8 bases. Germline CDR1 reads LGHDT; CDR2 reads YNNKEL (reference sequence). The CDR3 has 15 amino acids. With V trimmed by 4 bases and J by 6 bases, 8 bases remained unmatched. Written as DNA, the CDR3 is TGTGCCAGCAGCCCTAGACCAGGGGGCGGTCAGCCCCAGCATTTT. The encoded protein is CASSPRPGGGQPQHF.

The rearrangement links TRBV20-1 to TRBJ1-2, with D possibly matching TRBD1 (5 bases). The CDR3 runs to 14 residues. Germline CDR1 is DFQATT and CDR2 is SNEGSKA (reference sequence). The ends were cut back, 6 bases at V and 2 bases at J, with 16 bases in the middle. This chain's CDR3 is CSAPPRAGNYGYTF. The CDR3 DNA reads as TGCAGTGCCCCGCCCCGTGCAGGGAACTATGGCTACACCTTC.

In its sample, this clonotype was seen many times. J is TRBJ2-7 and V is TRBV20-1; a weak D match, TRBD2 (6 bases). The V gene's germline CDR1 is DFQATT and CDR2 SNEGSKA (reference sequence). Trimming pared 1 base from V and 2 bases from J, leaving 12 bases between. The length of the CDR3 is 14 residues. CDR3 sequence (DNA): TGCAGTGCTAGAGTCGCGCGGGGCCCCTACGAGCAGTACTTC. It yields the protein CSARVARGPYEQYF.

This clonotype was recorded a few times. The chain has TRBV20-1 and TRBJ2-1, with no clear D. Germline V gene lookup returns CDR1 DFQATT and CDR2 SNEGSKA (reference sequence). The V and J ends lost 0 bases and 0 bases respectively, with 12 bases between them. CDR3 size: 16 residues. The CDR3 loop is CSARDLGGSSYNEQFF. As DNA, the CDR3 is TGCAGTGCTAGAGATCTGGGCGGAAGCTCCTACAATGAGCAGTTCTTC.

The sample holds a few counts of this clonotype. This rearrangement joins TRBV12-3 or TRBV12-4 to TRBJ2-1; unclear D gene. V was clipped by 5 bases and J by 6 bases, with 14 bases between them. This CDR3 comprises 14 residues. CDR3 sequence reads: CASSPPHHLNEQFF. CDR3 DNA: TGTGCCAGCAGTCCCCCCCACCACCTCAATGAGCAGTTCTTC.

Turning to this clonotype: A single base separates this from a much larger clone, so it may be a read error. The J gene is TRBJ1-2, the V gene TRBV20-1; D call uncertain. CDR1 and CDR2 (germline): DFQATT, SNEGSKA (reference sequence). V was trimmed by 0 bases and J by 7 bases, leaving 15 bases between them. The CDR3 has 14 amino acids. This CDR3 reads CSARDGYGPSGYTF. CDR3 nucleotide sequence: TGCAGTGCTAGAGATGGATACGGGCCCAGTGGCTACACCTTC.

In regard to this clonotype: A much bigger clone sits one base away, suggesting this may be a read error. The genes are TRBV29-1 and TRBJ2-7; perhaps TRBD2 as D (6 bases). The germline CDR1 and CDR2 sequences are SQVTM and ANQGSEA. The CDR3 spans 14 residues. Trimming took 5 bases from V and 3 from J, leaving 17 bases between them. The CDR3 region is CSVSQASDCYEQYF. CDR3 nucleotide sequence: TGCAGCGTTTCTCAGGCTAGCGACTGCTACGAGCAGTACTTC.

This clonotype was counted between two and nine times. J is TRBJ2-1 and V is TRBV20-1; D gene ambiguous. Germline V gene sequence: CDR1 DFQATT, CDR2 SNEGSKA (reference sequence). The CDR3 extends over 13 amino acids. V lost 7 bases and J 6 bases, leaving 16 bases between the germline ends. The DNA for the CDR3 is TGCAGTGGGGAAAGCCCAACCGGCAATGAGCAGTTCTTC. Protein product: CSGESPTGNEQFF.

This clonotype was seen ten or more times. The chain has TRBV29-1 and TRBJ2-3, with 7 nucleotides matching TRBD2. Germline V gene data show CDR1 as SQVTM and CDR2 as ANQGSEA. The CDR3 is 17 amino acids. V lost 0 bases to trimming and J lost 3 bases; unmatched junction nucleotides: 12. In nucleotides, the CDR3 is TGCAGCGTTGAAGAAGTGGGTTGGGAGGGAAGGACAGATACGCAGTATTTT. It encodes CSVEEVGWEGRTDTQYF.

This clonotype was counted between two and nine times. The rearrangement joins TRBV7-3 to TRBJ1-1; D call uncertain. The CDR3 is made up of 14 amino acids. Between the trimmed V and J ends, which lost 5 bases and 0 bases, there was a span of 10 bases. CDR1 and CDR2 from the germline V gene are SGHTA and FQGTGA. The CDR3 DNA reads as TGTGCCAGCAGCGCTGGACTGATGAACACTGAAGCTTTCTTT. It codes for CASSAGLMNTEAFF.

The chain recombines TRBV28 with TRBJ1-2; D gene uncertain. The CDR3 runs to 11 residues. Trimming cost V 8 bases and J 3 bases, with 7 bases left between them. The germline V gene has CDR1 MDHEN and CDR2 SYDVKM. The CDR3 DNA follows: TGTGCCAGCGGAGGACACTATGGCTACACCTTC. It translates to CASGGHYGYTF.

CDR3 in DNA: TGTGCCAGCAGTGCGTTGGGACTACTCCAAGAGACCCAGTACTTC. This codes for CASSALGLLQETQYF. The rearrangement uses TRBV25-1 and TRBJ2-5; TRBD2 aligns across 7 bases. This CDR3 comprises 15 residues. The germline V gene has CDR1 MGHDK and CDR2 SYGVNS. Germline trimming cut 4 bases from V and 1 base from J; bases unmatched to any gene: 6.

This clonotype was counted between two and nine times. This chain joins TRBV7-2 and TRBJ2-7, with TRBD2 matching 10 bases. Germline CDR1 is SGHTA and CDR2 is FQGNSA. CDR3 length: 17 amino acids. With 6 bases clipped from V and 2 bases from J, the junction kept 13 bases outside the gene matches. Here the CDR3 reads CASSNRLAGSSPYEQYF. The CDR3 nucleotides read TGTGCCAGCAGTAACCGACTAGCGGGTTCCTCCCCCTACGAGCAGTACTTC.

Of note for this clonotype: This clone may be a read error of a much larger clone one base away. The chain has TRBV15 and TRBJ2-5; the D is unclear. Deletions cut 1 base from V and 0 bases from J, with 18 bases between. The CDR3 totals 18 residues. Per the germline V gene, CDR1 is LNHNV and CDR2 is YYDKDF (reference sequence). CDR3 in DNA: TGTGCCACCAGCAGAGTTATTGCGAGGAGCCCGTACCAAGAGACCCAGTACTTC. Amino acid sequence: CATSRVIARSPYQETQYF.

This clonotype was detected a few times. The rearrangement uses TRBV12-3 or TRBV12-4 and TRBJ2-5; D is perhaps TRBD1 (6 bases). This CDR3 region has 15 residues. V lost 5 bases and J lost 5, with 18 bases in between. The CDR3 region has the DNA TGTGCCAGCAGTAGCACAGGGCCTGCCGGTGAGACCCAGTACTTC. As protein: CASSSTGPAGETQYF.

This chain links TRBV5-1 with TRBJ2-7, with 8 bases that match TRBD2. The CDR3 spans 14 residues. Trimming took 3 bases from V and 7 from J; bases not matched to a gene: 9. CDR1 is SGHRS and CDR2 is YFSETQ in the germline V gene. Written as DNA, the CDR3 is TGCGCCAGCAGCTCGACTAGCGCAACTGGGGAGCAGTACTTC. Amino acids: CASSSTSATGEQYF.

This clonotype was found a few times. The gene calls are TRBV2 and TRBJ2-2; unclear D gene. Germline CDR1 SNHLY, CDR2 FYNNEI. V shed 2 bases and J shed 7 bases, with 14 bases lying between them. The CDR3 contains 15 residues. The CDR3, as DNA: TGTGCCAGCAGTGAACATACTCCCTGGAACGGGGAGCTGTTTTTT. Translated: CASSEHTPWNGELFF.

The rearrangement joins TRBV12-3 or TRBV12-4 to TRBJ2-7; the D is unclear. The CDR3 extends over 16 amino acids. Trimming stripped 0 bases from V and 0 bases from J, with 12 bases between. The CDR3 coding sequence is TGTGCCAGCAGTTTAGCTCGAAGGGCTAGCTCCTACGAGCAGTACTTC. Residues: CASSLARRASSYEQYF.

A few counts support this clonotype. The chain carries TRBV12-3 or TRBV12-4 and TRBJ2-7; D tentatively fits TRBD1 or TRBD2 (5 bases each). This CDR3 comprises 15 residues. V was trimmed by 5 bases and J by 2 bases, leaving 16 bases between them. The CDR3 bases are TGTGCCAGCAGTATCGAGGGGCTAGGGGCCTACGAGCAGTACTTC. Residues: CASSIEGLGAYEQYF.

The rearrangement uses TRBV4-2 and TRBJ1-5; D is unclear. The V gene's germline CDR1 is LGHNA and CDR2 YNFKEQ. This CDR3 spans 13 amino acids. V gave up 2 bases and J gave up 1 base, with 3 bases separating them. The CDR3 region has the DNA TGTGCCAGCAGCCAATGGAGCAATCAGCCCCAGCATTTT. Translation gives CASSQWSNQPQHF.

V gene TRBV6-2 or TRBV6-3 combines with J gene TRBJ2-4, with D tentatively TRBD1 or TRBD2 (5 bases each). The J call is doubtful: the DNA matches TRBJ2-7 better. The germline CDR1 and CDR2 sequences are MNHEY and SVGEGT. CDR3 length: 12 residues. The CDR3 here is CASRTRGNEQYF. The CDR3 DNA reads as TGTGCCAGCAGAACGAGGGGCAACGAGCAGTACTTC.

The gene calls are TRBV2 and TRBJ2-7; TRBD2 agrees at 8 bases. J lost 2 bases, V lost 3 bases, and 6 bases had no gene match. The CDR3 has 15 amino acids. Germline loops: CDR1 SNHLY, CDR2 FYNNEI. The CDR3 coding sequence is TGTGCCAGCAGTGAGAGGGTAGCGGGAACCTACGAGCAGTACTTC. It encodes CASSERVAGTYEQYF.

The rearrangement joins TRBV5-4 to TRBJ2-3, with TRBD1 matching 7 bases. CDR3 length: 16 residues. The V gene's germline CDR1 is SGHNT and CDR2 YYREEE (reference sequence). Germline trimming cut 4 bases from V and 0 bases from J; bases unmatched to any gene: 8. The CDR3 loop is CASSPVRGPSTDTQYF. The CDR3 DNA is TGTGCCAGCAGCCCCGTGAGGGGGCCAAGCACAGATACGCAGTATTTT.

In this sample, this clonotype turned up a few times. The chain recombines TRBV5-1 with TRBJ2-7, with 7 positions matching TRBD1. Germline trimming cut 4 bases from V and 2 bases from J; bases unmatched to any gene: 9. CDR3 length equals 15 residues. CDR1 is SGHRS and CDR2 is YFSETQ in the germline V gene. This chain's CDR3 is CASSRDPGQPYEQYF. The CDR3 region has the DNA TGCGCCAGCAGCAGGGATCCGGGACAGCCCTACGAGCAGTACTTC.